The clone carrying this T cell receptor beta chain was recorded a few times. Its target is unknown. The data were obtained in a study of blood T cells in healthy people across ages. Study summary: Using template switching, researchers captured about one barcoded beta molecule for each two T cells. The study, taken as a whole, reports: Getting older went along with TCR beta diversity per million T cells dropping roughly linearly.

The use of a sample-barcoded 5' primer and a J-beta primer mix characterized a second PCR of roughly 6 to 11 cycles. Each cDNA molecule was tagged by a template-switch adaptor with 12 random nucleotides. From each sample, at least 3 million paired-end reads containing CDR3 were obtained. Each CDR3 protein gets one entry after TCRdb re-called the 5' RACE reads with MiXCR. Among hundreds of thousands of distinct CDR3 sequences listed, around 20% were seen once. The CDR3 length is 16 residues. Germline CDR1 reads MDHEN; CDR2 reads SYDVKM. V gave up 2 bases and J gave up 0 bases; unmatched junction bases: 5.

The chain recombines TRBV28 with TRBJ2-5; 8 nucleotides align to TRBD1. The receptor comes from a man aged 65 to 79 in good health. Input material: blood. CDR3 sequence reads: CASSLGRQGNQETQYF. CDR3 DNA sequence: TGTGCCAGCAGTTTAGGAAGACAGGGGAACCAAGAGACCCAGTACTTC.